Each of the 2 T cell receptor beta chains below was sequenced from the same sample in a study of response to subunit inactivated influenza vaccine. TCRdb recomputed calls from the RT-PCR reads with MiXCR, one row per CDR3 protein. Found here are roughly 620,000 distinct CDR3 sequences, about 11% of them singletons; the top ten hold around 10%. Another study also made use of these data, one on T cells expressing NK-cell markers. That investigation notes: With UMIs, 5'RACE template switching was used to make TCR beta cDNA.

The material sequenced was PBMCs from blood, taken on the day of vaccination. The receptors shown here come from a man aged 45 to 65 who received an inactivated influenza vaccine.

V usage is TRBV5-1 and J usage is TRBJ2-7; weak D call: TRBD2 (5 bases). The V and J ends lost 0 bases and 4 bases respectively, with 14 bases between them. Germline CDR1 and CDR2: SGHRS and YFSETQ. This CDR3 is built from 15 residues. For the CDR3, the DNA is TGCGCCAGCAGCTTGGATCGGGAAAGTCAATACGAGCAGTACTTC. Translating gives CASSLDRESQYEQYF.

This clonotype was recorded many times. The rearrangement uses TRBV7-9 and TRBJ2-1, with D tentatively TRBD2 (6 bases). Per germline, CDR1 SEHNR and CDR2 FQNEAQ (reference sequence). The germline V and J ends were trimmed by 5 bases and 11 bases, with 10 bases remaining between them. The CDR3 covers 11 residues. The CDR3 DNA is TGTGCCAGCAGCCCGGGACTTCAGCAGTTCTTC. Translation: CASSPGLQQFF.